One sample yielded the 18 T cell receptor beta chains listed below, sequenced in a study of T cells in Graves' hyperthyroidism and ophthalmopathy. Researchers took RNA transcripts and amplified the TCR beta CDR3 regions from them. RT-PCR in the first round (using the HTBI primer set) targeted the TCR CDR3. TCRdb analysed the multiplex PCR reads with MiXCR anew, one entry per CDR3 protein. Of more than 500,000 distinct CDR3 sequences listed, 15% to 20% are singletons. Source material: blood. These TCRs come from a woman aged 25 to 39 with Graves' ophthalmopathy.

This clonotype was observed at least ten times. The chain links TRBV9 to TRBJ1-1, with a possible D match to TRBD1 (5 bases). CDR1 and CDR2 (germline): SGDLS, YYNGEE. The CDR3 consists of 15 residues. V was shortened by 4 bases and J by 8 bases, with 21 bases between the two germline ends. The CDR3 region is CASSPGARKVSEAFF. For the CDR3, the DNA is TGTGCCAGCAGCCCCGGGGCCAGGAAGGTATCAGAAGCTTTCTTT.

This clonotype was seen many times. The CDR3 coding sequence is TGCAGTGCTAGAGATCCGAGGGGTCGGGCTGAAGCTTTCTTT. This gives the protein CSARDPRGRAEAFF. This chain joins TRBV20-1 and TRBJ1-1; D is possibly TRBD1 (5 bases). The CDR3 loop spans 14 amino acids. Trimming stripped 0 bases from V and 6 bases from J, with 14 bases between. Per germline, CDR1 DFQATT and CDR2 SNEGSKA (reference sequence).

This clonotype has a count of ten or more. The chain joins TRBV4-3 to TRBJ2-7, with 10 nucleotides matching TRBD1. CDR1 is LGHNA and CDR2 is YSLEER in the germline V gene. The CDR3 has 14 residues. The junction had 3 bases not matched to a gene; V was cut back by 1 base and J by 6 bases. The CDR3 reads CASSQADRGGEQYF. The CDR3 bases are TGCGCCAGCAGCCAAGCGGACAGGGGGGGCGAGCAGTACTTC.

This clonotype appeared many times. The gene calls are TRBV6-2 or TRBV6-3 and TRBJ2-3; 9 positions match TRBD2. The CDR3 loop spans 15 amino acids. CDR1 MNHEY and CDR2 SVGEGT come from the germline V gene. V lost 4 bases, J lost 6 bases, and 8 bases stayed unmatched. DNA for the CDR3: TGTGCCAGCAGTTCCATAGCGGGAGTAACCGATACGCAGTATTTT. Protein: CASSSIAGVTDTQYF.

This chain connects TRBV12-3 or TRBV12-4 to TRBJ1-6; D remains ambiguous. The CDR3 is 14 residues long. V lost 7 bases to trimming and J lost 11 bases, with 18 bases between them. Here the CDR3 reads CASTLEGPPPPLHF. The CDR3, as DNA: TGTGCCAGCACGTTGGAGGGTCCCCCACCACCCCTCCACTTT.

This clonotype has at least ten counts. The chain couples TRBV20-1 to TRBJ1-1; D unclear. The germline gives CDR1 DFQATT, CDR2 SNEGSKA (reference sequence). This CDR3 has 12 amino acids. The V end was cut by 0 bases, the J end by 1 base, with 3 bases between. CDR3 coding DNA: TGCAGTGCTAGAGAAGGGAACACTGAAGCTTTCTTT. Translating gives CSAREGNTEAFF.

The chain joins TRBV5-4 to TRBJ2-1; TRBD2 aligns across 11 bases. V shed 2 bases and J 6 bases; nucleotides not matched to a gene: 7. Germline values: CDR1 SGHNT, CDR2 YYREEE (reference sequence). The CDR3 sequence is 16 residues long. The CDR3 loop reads CASSFKTSGSINEQFF. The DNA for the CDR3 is TGTGCCAGCAGCTTCAAAACTAGCGGGAGTATCAATGAGCAGTTCTTC. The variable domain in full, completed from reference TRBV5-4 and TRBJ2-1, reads ETGVTQSPTHLIKTRGQQVTLRCSSQSGHNTVSWYQQALGQGPQFIFQYYREEENGRGNFPPRFSGLQFPNYSSELNVNALELDDSALYLCASSFKTSGSINEQFFGPGTRLTVL.

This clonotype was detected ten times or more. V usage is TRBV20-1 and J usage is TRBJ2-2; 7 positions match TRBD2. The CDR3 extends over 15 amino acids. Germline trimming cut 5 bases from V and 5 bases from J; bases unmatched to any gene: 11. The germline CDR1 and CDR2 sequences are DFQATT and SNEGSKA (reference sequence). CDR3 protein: CSALAPAGETGELFF. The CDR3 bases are TGCAGTGCTCTGGCCCCCGCGGGAGAGACCGGGGAGCTGTTTTTT.

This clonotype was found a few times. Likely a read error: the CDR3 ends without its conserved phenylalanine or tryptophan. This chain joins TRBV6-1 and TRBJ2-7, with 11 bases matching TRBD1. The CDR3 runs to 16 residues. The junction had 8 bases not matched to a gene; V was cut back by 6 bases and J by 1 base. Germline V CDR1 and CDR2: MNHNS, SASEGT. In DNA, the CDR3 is TGTGCCAGCAGACCCCTGGACAGGGGGCTATCCTACGAGCAGTACTCC. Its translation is CASRPLDRGLSYEQYS.

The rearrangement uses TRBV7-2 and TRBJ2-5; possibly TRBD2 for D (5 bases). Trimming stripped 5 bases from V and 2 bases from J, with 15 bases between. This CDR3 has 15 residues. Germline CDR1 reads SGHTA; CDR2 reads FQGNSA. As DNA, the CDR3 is TGTGCCAGCAGCGGCGGGCCTAGAACACAAGAGACCCAGTACTTC. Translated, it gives CASSGGPRTQETQYF.

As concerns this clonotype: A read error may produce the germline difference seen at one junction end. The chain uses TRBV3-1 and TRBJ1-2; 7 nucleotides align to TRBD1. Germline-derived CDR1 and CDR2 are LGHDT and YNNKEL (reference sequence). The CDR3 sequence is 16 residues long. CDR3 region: CACSPTALTGTYGYTF. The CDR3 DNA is TGTGCCTGCAGCCCCACAGCTTTGACAGGGACCTATGGCTACACCTTC.

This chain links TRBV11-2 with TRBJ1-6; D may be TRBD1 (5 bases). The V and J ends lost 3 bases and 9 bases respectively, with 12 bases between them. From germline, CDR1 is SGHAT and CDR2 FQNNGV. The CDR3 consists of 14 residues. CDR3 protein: CASSFLREASPLHF. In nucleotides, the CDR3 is TGTGCCAGCAGCTTTCTCAGGGAGGCTTCACCCCTCCACTTT.

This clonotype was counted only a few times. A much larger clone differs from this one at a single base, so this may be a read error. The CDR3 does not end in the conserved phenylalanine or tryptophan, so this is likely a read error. The CDR3: CAWSLGHGYTL. The CDR3 bases are TGTGCCTGGAGTTTGGGACATGGCTACACCCTC. V gene TRBV30 combines with J gene TRBJ1-2; D perhaps matches TRBD1 (5 bases). The V end was cut by 2 bases, the J end by 6 bases, with 7 bases between. In germline, CDR1 is GTSNPN, CDR2 SVGIG (reference sequence). This CDR3 spans 11 amino acids.

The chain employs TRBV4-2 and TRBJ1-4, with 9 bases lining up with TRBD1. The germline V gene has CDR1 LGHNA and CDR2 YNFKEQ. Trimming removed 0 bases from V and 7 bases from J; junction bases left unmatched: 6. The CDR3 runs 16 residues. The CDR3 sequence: CASSQDISDRGEKLFF. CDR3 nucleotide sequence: TGTGCCAGCAGCCAAGATATTTCGGACAGGGGTGAAAAACTGTTTTTT.

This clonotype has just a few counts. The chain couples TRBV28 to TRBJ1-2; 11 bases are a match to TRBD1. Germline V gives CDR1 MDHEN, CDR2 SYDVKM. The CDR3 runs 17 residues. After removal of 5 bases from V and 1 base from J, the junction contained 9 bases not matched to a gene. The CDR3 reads CASSTIGDRGVNYGYTF. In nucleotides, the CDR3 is TGTGCCAGCAGTACCATAGGGGACAGGGGGGTTAACTATGGCTACACCTTC.

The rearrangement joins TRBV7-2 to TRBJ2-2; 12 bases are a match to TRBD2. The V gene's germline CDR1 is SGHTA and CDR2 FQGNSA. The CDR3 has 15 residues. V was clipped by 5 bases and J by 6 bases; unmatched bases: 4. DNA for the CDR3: TGTGCCAGCAGCCCTAGCGGGAGGGTTGCCGGGGAGCTGTTTTTT. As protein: CASSPSGRVAGELFF.

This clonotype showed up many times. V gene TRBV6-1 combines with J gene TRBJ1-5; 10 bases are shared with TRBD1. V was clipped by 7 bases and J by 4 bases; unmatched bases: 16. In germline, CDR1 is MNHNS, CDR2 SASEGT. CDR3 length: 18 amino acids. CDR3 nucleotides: TGTGCCAGCAATCGACCCGGGACAGGGGTGCTTGGGAATCAGCCCCAGCATTTT. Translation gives CASNRPGTGVLGNQPQHF.

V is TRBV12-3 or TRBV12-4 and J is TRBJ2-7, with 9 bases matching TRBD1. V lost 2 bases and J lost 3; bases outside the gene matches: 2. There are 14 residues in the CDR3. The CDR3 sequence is CASSLQDRGYEQYF. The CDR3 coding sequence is TGTGCCAGCAGTTTACAGGACAGGGGCTACGAGCAGTACTTC.